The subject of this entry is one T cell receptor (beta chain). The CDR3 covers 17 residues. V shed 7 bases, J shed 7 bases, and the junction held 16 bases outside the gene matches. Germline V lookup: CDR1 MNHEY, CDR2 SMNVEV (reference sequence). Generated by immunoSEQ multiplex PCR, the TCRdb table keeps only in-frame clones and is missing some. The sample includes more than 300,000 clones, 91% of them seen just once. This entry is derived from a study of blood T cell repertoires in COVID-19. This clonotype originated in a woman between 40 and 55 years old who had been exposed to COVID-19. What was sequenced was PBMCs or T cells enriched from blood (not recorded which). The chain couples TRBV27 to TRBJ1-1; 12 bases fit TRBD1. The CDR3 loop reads CASTSARGQGAQGEAFF. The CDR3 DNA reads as TGTGCCAGCACTTCAGCGCGGGGACAGGGGGCCCAGGGTGAAGCTTTCTTT.